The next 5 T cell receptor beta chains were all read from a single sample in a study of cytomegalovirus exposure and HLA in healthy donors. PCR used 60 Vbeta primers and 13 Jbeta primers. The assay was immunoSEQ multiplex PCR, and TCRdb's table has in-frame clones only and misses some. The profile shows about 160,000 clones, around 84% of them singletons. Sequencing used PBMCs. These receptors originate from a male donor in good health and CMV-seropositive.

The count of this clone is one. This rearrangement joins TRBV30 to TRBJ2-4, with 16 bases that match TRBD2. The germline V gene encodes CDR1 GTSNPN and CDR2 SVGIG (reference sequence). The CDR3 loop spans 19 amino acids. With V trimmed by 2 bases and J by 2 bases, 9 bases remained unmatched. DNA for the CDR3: TGTGCCTGGAGTTCTCCGGGACTAGCGGGGGGGCGAACCAAAAACATTCAGTACTTC. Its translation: CAWSSPGLAGGRTKNIQYF.

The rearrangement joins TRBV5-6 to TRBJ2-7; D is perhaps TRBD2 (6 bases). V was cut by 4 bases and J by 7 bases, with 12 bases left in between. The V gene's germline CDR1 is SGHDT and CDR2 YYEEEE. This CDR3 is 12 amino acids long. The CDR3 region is CASSLSGREQYF. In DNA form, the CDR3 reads TGTGCCAGCAGCCTATCAGGGAGGGAGCAGTACTTC.

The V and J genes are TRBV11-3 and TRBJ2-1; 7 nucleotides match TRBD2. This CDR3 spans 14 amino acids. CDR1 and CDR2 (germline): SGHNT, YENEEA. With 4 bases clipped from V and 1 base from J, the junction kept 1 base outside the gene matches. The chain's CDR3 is CASSSGGSYNEQFF. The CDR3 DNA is TGTGCCAGCAGCTCCGGGGGGTCCTACAATGAGCAGTTCTTC.

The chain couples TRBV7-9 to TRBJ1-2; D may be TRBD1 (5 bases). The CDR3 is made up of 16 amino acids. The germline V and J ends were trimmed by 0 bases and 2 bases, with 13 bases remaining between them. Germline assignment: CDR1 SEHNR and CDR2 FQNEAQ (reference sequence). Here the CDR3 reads CASSLAHPGPNYGYTF. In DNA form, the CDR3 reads TGTGCCAGCAGCTTAGCGCACCCAGGGCCAAACTATGGCTACACCTTC.

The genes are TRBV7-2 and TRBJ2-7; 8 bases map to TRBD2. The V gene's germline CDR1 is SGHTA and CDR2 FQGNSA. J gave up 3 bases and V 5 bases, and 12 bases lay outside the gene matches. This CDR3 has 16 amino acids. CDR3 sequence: CASSLRGSGANYEQYF. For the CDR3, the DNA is TGTGCCAGCAGCCTTCGGGGTAGCGGGGCGAACTACGAGCAGTACTTC.